The clone carrying this TCR beta chain was detected only a few times. Its matching antigen is unknown. V was pared by 0 bases and J by 6 bases, with 8 bases between. In germline, CDR1 is MNHEY, CDR2 SVGAGI. CDR3 length: 13 amino acids. These data belong to a study of T cells after yellow fever vaccination. Regarding the study as a whole: Of the clonotypes, a small share occurred in both CD4 and CD8 compartments.

TCRdb re-called the 5' RACE reads with MiXCR, one entry per CDR3 protein. The sample includes about 340,000 distinct CDR3 sequences, about 4% of them seen just once. Sequenced here: PBMCs, sampled 5 days after the yellow fever booster vaccination. The V gene is TRBV6-5, the J gene TRBJ1-2, with D unresolved. The sequence derives from a man between 18 and 35 years old who received the YFV17D yellow fever vaccine. The CDR3 DNA sequence: TGTGCCAGCAGTTACTCGCCCATCGATGGCTACACCTTC. Translating it yields CASSYSPIDGYTF.